These 28 T cell receptor beta chains came from one sample sequenced in a study of kidney transplant recipient with SARS-CoV-2 infection (dated by TCRdb to the early 2020s). Sequencing was performed on an Illumina MiSeq. TCRdb passed the public sequencing reads through fastp at Q25 and MiXCR, retaining productive beta sequences. Merged by CDR3 protein, the rows form single entries marked with the most common genes and DNA. In this sample the table shows approximately 240,000 distinct CDR3 sequences, 25% to 35% of which occur a single time. Of the sample, more than 6.5% falls within the top ten clones. The time point label on this specimen signifies: pre-pandemic baseline sample and day 111 after first positive SARS-CoV-2 test. This specimen consisted of a blood sample, obtained at baseline and between days 110 and 120 from a kidney transplant recipient. The receptors were sampled from a young adult male patient who had COVID-19 and was a kidney transplant recipient. Following a transplant, some T cells may be graft donor cells, not patient cells.

Comment on this clonotype: This clone may be a read error of a much larger clone one base away. V is TRBV3-1 and J is TRBJ2-4, with D unclear. Between the trimmed V and J ends, which lost 5 bases and 13 bases, there was a span of 30 bases. This CDR3 spans 17 amino acids. Per the germline V gene, CDR1 is LGHDT and CDR2 is YNNKEL (reference sequence). The CDR3: CASSFLNPISFSEAQYF. In DNA form, the CDR3 reads TGTGCCAGCAGCTTCCTGAATCCCATTTCTTTCTCTGAGGCCCAGTACTTC.

Notes on this clonotype: A much bigger clone sits one base away, suggesting this may be a read error. The final CDR3 position lacks the conserved phenylalanine or tryptophan, pointing to a likely read error. J is TRBJ2-7 and V is TRBV30; D is unresolved. This CDR3 contains 12 residues. V lost 5 bases to trimming and J lost 3 bases, with 11 bases between them. Germline V lookup: CDR1 GTSNPN, CDR2 SVGIG (reference sequence). CDR3 bases: TGTGCCTGGGGGATGGGTTTCTACGAGCAGTACCTC. It specifies CAWGMGFYEQYL.

This clonotype has at least ten counts. The J gene is TRBJ1-6, the V gene TRBV5-4; weak D call: TRBD1 (6 bases). V lost 4 bases, J lost 7 bases, and 12 bases lay in between. Per germline, CDR1 SGHNT and CDR2 YYREEE (reference sequence). The CDR3 loop spans 14 amino acids. The CDR3 protein is CASSSGQTNSPLHF. The CDR3 DNA sequence: TGTGCCAGCAGCAGCGGACAGACGAATTCACCCCTCCACTTT. The full variable domain, rest sourced from reference TRBV5-4 and TRBJ1-6, is ETGVTQSPTHLIKTRGQQVTLRCSSQSGHNTVSWYQQALGQGPQFIFQYYREEENGRGNFPPRFSGLQFPNYSSELNVNALELDDSALYLCASSSGQTNSPLHFGNGTRLTVT.

This clonotype was observed a few times. The gene calls are TRBV4-2 and TRBJ2-3, with TRBD2 identical over 14 bases. The CDR3 is 16 residues long. V gave up 3 bases and J gave up 1 base; unmatched junction bases: 0. The germline V gene encodes CDR1 LGHNA and CDR2 YNFKEQ. The CDR3 sequence: CASSQGLAGGTDTQYF. The CDR3 nucleotides read TGTGCCAGCAGCCAGGGACTAGCGGGGGGCACAGATACGCAGTATTTT.

This clonotype was counted ten times or more. The V and J genes are TRBV4-1 and TRBJ2-5, with 11 bases lining up with TRBD2. This CDR3 region has 17 residues. Trimming at V came to 1 base and at J to 0 bases, leaving 4 bases not matched to a gene. CDR1 is MGHRA and CDR2 is YSYEKL in the germline V gene. CDR3 DNA sequence: TGCGCCAGCAGCCAAGGACTAGCGGGGCAACACCAAGAGACCCAGTACTTC. Protein product: CASSQGLAGQHQETQYF.

Remarks on this clonotype: The missing conserved phenylalanine or tryptophan at the end of this CDR3 makes a read error likely. The chain couples TRBV6-4 to TRBJ1-2; no definite D call. From germline, CDR1 is MRHNA and CDR2 SNTAGT. V dropped 4 bases and J dropped 4 bases, with 22 bases sitting between them. The CDR3 totals 17 residues. The CDR3 coding sequence is TGTGCCAGCAGTGGCGGGCGCTCACACGGAAAGACCTATGGCTACACCCTC. It yields the protein CASSGGRSHGKTYGYTL.

This clonotype was observed many times. The chain combines TRBV12-3 or TRBV12-4 with TRBJ2-7, with a weak D call TRBD2 (6 bases). The ends were cut back, 2 bases at V and 2 bases at J, with 16 bases in the middle. The CDR3 is 16 amino acids. CDR3 region: CASSLWAIAGTYEQYF. In nucleotides, the CDR3 is TGTGCCAGCAGTTTATGGGCTATCGCGGGGACCTACGAGCAGTACTTC.

To note about this clonotype: A read error may explain this, as a much larger clone is one base away. The rearrangement joins TRBV29-1 to TRBJ1-4; 9 nucleotides line up with TRBD1. With 5 bases clipped from V and 6 bases from J, the junction kept 7 bases outside the gene matches. Per germline, CDR1 SQVTM and CDR2 ANQGSEA. The CDR3 loop spans 14 amino acids. This CDR3 is CSVFQTGGDEKLFF. The CDR3 DNA follows: TGCAGCGTTTTCCAGACAGGGGGAGATGAAAAACTGTTTTTT.

This clonotype occurred many times. The CDR3 reads CASRDTTGNTEAFF. CDR3 nucleotide sequence: TGCGCCAGCAGGGACACGACAGGAAACACTGAAGCTTTCTTT. This rearrangement joins TRBV5-1 to TRBJ1-1; D might be TRBD1 (6 bases). The CDR3 sequence is 14 residues long. Germline CDR1 and CDR2: SGHRS and YFSETQ. Trimming took 5 bases from V and 2 from J, leaving 13 bases between them.

On this clonotype: It may be a read error: a sequence one base away is much more abundant. The CDR3 protein is CASSQPGLAGCNEQFF. The DNA for the CDR3 is TGTGCCAGCAGTCAACCGGGACTAGCGGGTTGCAATGAGCAGTTCTTC. V gene TRBV6-6 combines with J gene TRBJ2-1; 12 bases line up with TRBD2. CDR1 is MNHNY and CDR2 is SVGAGI in the germline V gene (reference sequence). The CDR3 length is 16 residues. Trimming took 5 bases from V and 6 from J; bases not matched to a gene: 8.

This clonotype has only one observation. A much more abundant neighbour one base away suggests this may be a read error. The chain recombines TRBV20-1 with TRBJ2-2, with a weak D call TRBD2 (7 bases). The CDR3 totals 15 residues. In germline, CDR1 is DFQATT, CDR2 SNEGSKA (reference sequence). V gave up 5 bases and J gave up 0 bases, with 13 bases separating them. CDR3 region: CSAGEGGTNTGELFF. In nucleotides, the CDR3 is TGCAGTGCTGGGGAGGGGGGCACGAACACCGGGGAGCTGTTTTTT.

For this clonotype: A read error is likely here: a far larger clone is one base away. The CDR3 is CASTTEQGEATNEKLFF. The CDR3, as DNA: TGTGCCAGCACCACAGAACAGGGGGAGGCAACTAATGAAAAACTGTTTTTT. The chain uses TRBV6-1 and TRBJ1-4; the match to TRBD1 covers 8 bases. The germline CDR1 and CDR2 sequences are MNHNS and SASEGT. CDR3 length: 17 residues. J lost 0 bases, V lost 7 bases, and 10 bases had no gene match.

This clonotype has at least ten counts. The rearrangement uses TRBV10-2 and TRBJ1-2; no clear D gene. The CDR3 extends over 17 amino acids. Germline V gene data show CDR1 as WSHSY and CDR2 as SAAADI. V lost 5 bases to trimming and J lost 4 bases, with 23 bases between them. The CDR3 region is CASSCFRTSRKTYGYTF. In DNA, the CDR3 is TGCGCCAGCAGTTGCTTTCGCACTTCTAGAAAGACCTATGGCTACACCTTC.

This clonotype was recorded many times. The chain employs TRBV6-2 or TRBV6-3 and TRBJ2-7; possibly TRBD1 for D (6 bases). V was trimmed by 6 bases and J by 0 bases, leaving 9 bases between them. The CDR3 has 13 residues. Germline CDR1 MNHEY, CDR2 SVGEGT. The DNA for the CDR3 is TGTGCCAGCAGGAGACAGGCCTCCTACGAGCAGTACTTC. Protein: CASRRQASYEQYF.

There are many counts of this clonotype. This rearrangement joins TRBV27 to TRBJ2-1; the match to TRBD2 covers 13 bases. The CDR3 extends over 14 amino acids. Germline assignment: CDR1 MNHEY and CDR2 SMNVEV (reference sequence). The trim removed 6 bases at V and 7 bases at J, leaving 3 bases unmatched. CDR3 protein: CASSWGLAGNEQFF. The DNA for the CDR3 is TGTGCCAGCAGCTGGGGACTAGCGGGGAATGAGCAGTTCTTC.

There are many counts of this clonotype. The rearrangement links TRBV20-1 to TRBJ1-1; D is uncertain. V lost 3 bases and J lost 1, with 9 bases in between. The germline CDR1 and CDR2 sequences are DFQATT and SNEGSKA (reference sequence). There are 13 residues in the CDR3. The CDR3 here is CSARRQGNTEAFF. CDR3 DNA: TGCAGTGCTAGGCGGCAAGGGAACACTGAAGCTTTCTTT.

The sample holds many counts of this clonotype. This chain joins TRBV7-9 and TRBJ2-1; 8 bases map to TRBD2. V shed 1 base and J 0 bases; nucleotides not matched to a gene: 11. In germline, CDR1 is SEHNR, CDR2 FQNEAQ (reference sequence). This CDR3 region has 19 residues. CDR3 protein: CASSLGVAGGPSSYNEQFF. The CDR3 DNA follows: TGTGCCAGCAGCTTAGGAGTCGCGGGAGGTCCAAGCTCCTACAATGAGCAGTTCTTC.

This clonotype was found many times. The rearrangement uses TRBV28 and TRBJ1-5, with 7 positions matching TRBD1. Per the germline V gene, CDR1 is MDHEN and CDR2 is SYDVKM. V shed 5 bases, J shed 3 bases, and the junction held 10 bases outside the gene matches. This CDR3 region has 16 residues. The DNA for the CDR3 is TGTGCCAGCAGTACCCGCCGGGACAGCTTCAATCAGCCCCAGCATTTT. Encoded protein: CASSTRRDSFNQPQHF.

This clonotype was observed at least ten times. The V call is TRBV4-3, the J call TRBJ1-2, with D possibly being TRBD1 (6 bases). Germline CDR1 LGHNA, CDR2 YSLEER. CDR3 length equals 15 residues. Trimming cost V 0 bases and J 4 bases, with 12 bases left between them. The CDR3, as DNA: TGCGCCAGCAGCCAAGATACCGGACAGAGCTATGGCTACACCTTC. It is translated as CASSQDTGQSYGYTF.

The CDR3 loop reads CASSTGLAGFRDTQYF. DNA for the CDR3: TGTGCCAGCAGCACGGGACTAGCGGGATTTAGGGATACGCAGTATTTT. The chain has TRBV7-2 and TRBJ2-3; TRBD2 agrees at 13 bases. The germline CDR1 and CDR2 sequences are SGHTA and FQGNSA. This CDR3 is 16 amino acids long. V shed 5 bases and J 6 bases; nucleotides not matched to a gene: 8.

As concerns this clonotype: This may be a read error, as it is one base from a much larger clone. V usage is TRBV5-4 and J usage is TRBJ2-6; no clear D gene. The length of the CDR3 is 13 residues. CDR1 SGHNT and CDR2 YYREEE come from the germline V gene (reference sequence). The V and J ends lost 4 bases and 4 bases respectively, with 6 bases between them. CDR3 protein: CASSVDGANVLTF. DNA of the CDR3: TGTGCCAGCAGCGTTGACGGGGCCAACGTCCTGACTTTC.

This clonotype was recorded at least ten times. The chain uses TRBV28 and TRBJ1-2; D is undetermined. This CDR3 is built from 16 residues. Looked up from germline, CDR1 is MDHEN and CDR2 is SYDVKM. Trimming removed 7 bases from V and 9 bases from J, with 27 bases in between. DNA of the CDR3: TGTGCCAGCACCTCCCGAATGCGTTTCATGGAATCCAGCTACACCTTC. This encodes CASTSRMRFMESSYTF.

This clonotype turned up a few times. This sequence joins TRBV20-1 and TRBJ2-4; D possibly corresponds to TRBD1 (5 bases). The germline gives CDR1 DFQATT, CDR2 SNEGSKA (reference sequence). Trimming cost V 0 bases and J 9 bases, with 15 bases left between them. This CDR3 region has 14 residues. The DNA for the CDR3 is TGCAGTGCTAGAGATGTCCAGGGAATTGGCATTCAGTACTTC. This gives the protein CSARDVQGIGIQYF.

This clonotype was recorded at least ten times. This rearrangement joins TRBV6-5 to TRBJ1-2, with D perhaps TRBD1 (5 bases). Germline-derived CDR1 and CDR2 are MNHEY and SVGAGI. The ends were cut back, 4 bases at V and 4 bases at J, with 10 bases in the middle. The CDR3 extends over 13 amino acids. The CDR3 protein is CASSWGLGYGYTF. DNA for the CDR3: TGTGCCAGCAGTTGGGGGTTAGGCTATGGCTACACCTTC.

With respect to this clonotype: This clone may be a read error of a much larger clone one base away. Without the conserved terminal phenylalanine or tryptophan, this CDR3 likely stems from a read error. The DNA is left out, because the CDR3 cannot be placed on it with certainty; the CDR3 is given as TCRdb lists it. The chain links TRBV6-8 to TRBJ1-5. The CDR3 comprises 9 residues, both ends counted. The V gene's germline CDR1 is MNHGY and CDR2 SAAAGT. CDR3 sequence reads: CADLAAPHL.

This clonotype was seen ten or more times. The chain combines TRBV2 with TRBJ1-5, with D possibly TRBD1 on 5 matching bases. V was pared by 3 bases and J by 1 base, with 13 bases between. CDR3 length: 16 residues. CDR1 is SNHLY, CDR2 FYNNEI, per germline. The CDR3 nucleotides read TGTGCCAGCAGTGATGTGGGGCACCACAGCAATCAGCCCCAGCATTTT. Translated: CASSDVGHHSNQPQHF. Drawing the rest from reference TRBV2 and TRBJ1-5, the complete variable domain is EPEVTQTPSHQVTQMGQEVILRCVPISNHLYFYWYRQILGQKVEFLVSFYNNEISEKSEIFDDQFSVERPDGSNFTLKIRSTKLEDSAMYFCASSDVGHHSNQPQHFGDGTRLSIL.

The V gene is TRBV29-1, the J gene TRBJ2-3, with D perhaps matching TRBD1 or TRBD2 (5 bases each). In germline, CDR1 is SQVTM, CDR2 ANQGSEA. The CDR3 is 13 residues long. V lost 4 bases to trimming and J lost 3 bases, with 11 bases between them. The CDR3 sequence is CSVAEGMTDTQYF. CDR3 DNA: TGCAGCGTTGCTGAGGGGATGACAGATACGCAGTATTTT.

The sample holds many counts of this clonotype. The rearrangement uses TRBV2 and TRBJ1-6; no firm D call. The CDR3 spans 13 residues. Germline-derived CDR1 and CDR2 are SNHLY and FYNNEI. With 8 bases removed from V and 6 bases from J, the gap between germline ends came to 11 bases. The CDR3 loop reads CASSDRGNSPLHF. Written as DNA, the CDR3 is TGTGCCAGCTCAGACCGGGGTAATTCACCCCTCCACTTT.